Below are 6 T cell receptor beta chains sequenced from a single sample in a study of CD8+ T cells in alopecia areata. cDNA serving as the sequencing template came from extracted, reverse transcribed RNA. The method was immunoSEQ multiplex PCR; TCRdb's version includes in-frame clones alone and lacks a portion of them. This repertoire shows 120,000 or so clones, roughly 68% found once; its top ten account for about 3%. The material sequenced was CD4+ T cells sorted from blood. Source of these receptors: a human donor in good health.

The rearrangement uses TRBV5-4 and TRBJ2-7; tentatively, D is TRBD1 (7 bases). The CDR3 contains 15 residues. Trimming cost V 0 bases and J 0 bases, with 10 bases left between them. Germline V gives CDR1 SGHNT, CDR2 YYREEE (reference sequence). The CDR3 loop reads CASSLGGDSSYEQYF. CDR3 bases: TGTGCCAGCAGCTTGGGCGGGGACAGCTCCTACGAGCAGTACTTC.

The chain employs TRBV29-1 and TRBJ2-3; D is undetermined. CDR3 length: 12 amino acids. CDR1 is SQVTM, CDR2 ANQGSEA, per germline. The V end lost 2 bases, the J end lost 12 bases, and 15 bases lay between the germline ends. Here the CDR3 DNA reads TGCAGCGTTGAACTTAACGAGCGTGTACAGTATTTT. Translated, it gives CSVELNERVQYF.

The chain links TRBV29-1 to TRBJ2-1, with D perhaps TRBD2 (6 bases). Trimming removed 3 bases from V and 1 base from J, with 10 bases in between. The CDR3 runs 14 residues. From germline, CDR1 is SQVTM and CDR2 ANQGSEA. The CDR3 sequence: CSVDGGFSYNEQFF. The DNA of the CDR3 is TGCAGCGTTGACGGAGGGTTTTCCTACAATGAGCAGTTCTTC.

This chain links TRBV5-6 with TRBJ2-3; 8 bases are a match to TRBD2. Germline CDR1 SGHDT, CDR2 YYEEEE. Losses at the gene ends were 2 bases for V and 2 bases for J; bases not matched to a gene: 4. This CDR3 is 15 amino acids long. This chain's CDR3 is CASSFGRGDTDTQYF. For the CDR3, the DNA is TGTGCCAGCAGCTTTGGGCGGGGGGACACAGATACGCAGTATTTT. Supplemented by reference TRBV5-6 and TRBJ2-3, the full variable domain reads DAGVTQSPTHLIKTRGQQVTLRCSPKSGHDTVSWYQQALGQGPQFIFQYYEEEERQRGNFPDRFSGHQFPNYSSELNVNALLLGDSALYLCASSFGRGDTDTQYFGPGTRLTVL.

The chain combines TRBV7-2 with TRBJ1-2, with D perhaps matching TRBD1 (6 bases). Trimming took off 3 bases at V and 0 bases at J, with 11 bases between the two ends. The CDR3 sequence is 15 residues long. The V gene's germline CDR1 is SGHTA and CDR2 FQGNSA. CDR3 sequence reads: CASSFDRNPNYGYTF. DNA of the CDR3: TGTGCCAGCAGCTTCGACAGGAACCCTAACTATGGCTACACCTTC.

The V gene is TRBV29-1, the J gene TRBJ2-5, with D possibly being TRBD1 (5 bases). In germline, CDR1 is SQVTM, CDR2 ANQGSEA. The V end was cut by 3 bases, the J end by 5 bases, with 13 bases between. The CDR3 totals 13 residues. CDR3 sequence (DNA): TGCAGCGTTGATGGTCAGGGTTGGGAGACCCAGTACTTC. Translation: CSVDGQGWETQYF.